This TCR beta chain is drawn from a study of blood T cell repertoires in COVID-19. This clone was detected ten times or more. Cohorts were based on clinical histories the participants reported. V shed 8 bases and J 0 bases; nucleotides not matched to a gene: 2. The CDR3 spans 14 residues. Germline CDR1 is KGHDR and CDR2 is SFDVKD. Profiling relied on immunoSEQ multiplex PCR, and the TCRdb table lists in-frame clones only, not all of them. The sample includes some 200,000 clones, about 84% of them seen just once. V and J are TRBV24-1 and TRBJ2-1; TRBD2 matches at 8 bases. Sequencing was done on a sample of PBMCs or T cells enriched from blood (not recorded which). This TCR came from a woman aged 40-49 years with acute COVID-19. The CDR3 spells CATNSGDSYNEQFF. In DNA, the CDR3 is TGTGCCACCAATAGCGGGGACTCCTACAATGAGCAGTTCTTC.